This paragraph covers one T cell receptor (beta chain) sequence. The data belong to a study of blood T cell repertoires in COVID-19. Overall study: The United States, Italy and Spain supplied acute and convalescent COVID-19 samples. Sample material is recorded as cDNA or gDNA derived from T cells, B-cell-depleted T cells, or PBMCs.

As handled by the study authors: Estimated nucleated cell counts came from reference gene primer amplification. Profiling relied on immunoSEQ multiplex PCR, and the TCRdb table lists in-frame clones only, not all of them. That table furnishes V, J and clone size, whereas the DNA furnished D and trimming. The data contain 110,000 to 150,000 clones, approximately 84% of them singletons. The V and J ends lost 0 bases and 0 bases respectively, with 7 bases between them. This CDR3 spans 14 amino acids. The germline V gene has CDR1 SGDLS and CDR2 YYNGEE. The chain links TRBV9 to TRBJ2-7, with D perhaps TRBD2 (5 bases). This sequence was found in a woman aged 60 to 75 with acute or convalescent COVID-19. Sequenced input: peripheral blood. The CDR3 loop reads CASSVALGSYEQYF. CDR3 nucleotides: TGTGCCAGCAGCGTAGCACTAGGCTCCTACGAGCAGTACTTC.